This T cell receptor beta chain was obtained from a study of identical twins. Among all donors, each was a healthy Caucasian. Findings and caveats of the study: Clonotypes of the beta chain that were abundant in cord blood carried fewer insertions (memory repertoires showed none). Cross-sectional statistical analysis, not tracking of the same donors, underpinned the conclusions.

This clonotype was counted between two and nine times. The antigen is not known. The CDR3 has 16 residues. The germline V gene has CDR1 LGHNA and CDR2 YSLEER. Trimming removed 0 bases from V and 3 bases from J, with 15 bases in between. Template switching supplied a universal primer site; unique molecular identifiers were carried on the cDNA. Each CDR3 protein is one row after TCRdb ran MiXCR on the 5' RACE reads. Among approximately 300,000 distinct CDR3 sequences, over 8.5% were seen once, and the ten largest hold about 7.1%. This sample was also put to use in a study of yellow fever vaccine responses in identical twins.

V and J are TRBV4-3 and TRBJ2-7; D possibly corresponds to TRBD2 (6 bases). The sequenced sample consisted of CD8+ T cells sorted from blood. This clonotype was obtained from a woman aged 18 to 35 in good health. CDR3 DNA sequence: TGCGCCAGCAGCCAAGATCGCTCTAGCGCGATCTACGAGCAGTACTTC. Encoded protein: CASSQDRSSAIYEQYF.